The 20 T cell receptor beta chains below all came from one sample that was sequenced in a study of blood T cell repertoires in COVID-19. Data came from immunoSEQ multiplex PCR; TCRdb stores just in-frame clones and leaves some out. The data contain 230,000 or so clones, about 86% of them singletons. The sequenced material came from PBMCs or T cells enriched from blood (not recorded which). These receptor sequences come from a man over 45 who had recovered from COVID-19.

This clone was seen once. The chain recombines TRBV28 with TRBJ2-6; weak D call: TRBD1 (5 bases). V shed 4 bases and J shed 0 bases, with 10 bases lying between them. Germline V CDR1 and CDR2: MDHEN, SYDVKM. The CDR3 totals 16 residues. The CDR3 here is CASSSPRASGANVLTF. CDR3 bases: TGTGCCAGCAGTTCCCCCAGGGCCTCTGGGGCCAACGTCCTGACTTTC.

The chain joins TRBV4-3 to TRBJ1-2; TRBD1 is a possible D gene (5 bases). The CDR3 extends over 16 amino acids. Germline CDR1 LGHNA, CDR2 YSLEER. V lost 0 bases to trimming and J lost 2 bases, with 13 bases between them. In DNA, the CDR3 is TGCGCCAGCAGCCAAGACGGGGGAGGGGACAACTATGGCTACACCTTC. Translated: CASSQDGGGDNYGYTF.

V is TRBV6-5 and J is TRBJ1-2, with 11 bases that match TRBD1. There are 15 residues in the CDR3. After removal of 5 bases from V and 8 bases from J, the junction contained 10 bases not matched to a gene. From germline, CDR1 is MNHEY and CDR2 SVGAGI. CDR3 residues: CASSLTGQGAYGYTF. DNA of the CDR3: TGTGCCAGCAGTCTTACAGGACAGGGGGCCTACGGCTACACCTTC.

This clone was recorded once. Written as DNA, the CDR3 is TGTGCCAGCTCTTTAGATCTAAACACTGAAGCTTTCTTT. Protein sequence: CASSLDLNTEAFF. This sequence joins TRBV18 and TRBJ1-1; D is unclear. The CDR3 loop spans 13 amino acids. Looked up from germline, CDR1 is KGHSH and CDR2 is LQKENI. V lost 6 bases and J lost 2, with 10 bases in between.

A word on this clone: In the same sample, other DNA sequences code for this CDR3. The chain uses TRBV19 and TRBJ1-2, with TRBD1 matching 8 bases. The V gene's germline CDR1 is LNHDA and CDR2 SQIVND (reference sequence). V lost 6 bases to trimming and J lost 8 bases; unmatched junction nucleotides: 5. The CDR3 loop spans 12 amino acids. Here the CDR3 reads CASSNRGGGYTF. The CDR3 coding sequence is TGTGCCAGTAGCAACAGGGGGGGCGGCTACACCTTC.

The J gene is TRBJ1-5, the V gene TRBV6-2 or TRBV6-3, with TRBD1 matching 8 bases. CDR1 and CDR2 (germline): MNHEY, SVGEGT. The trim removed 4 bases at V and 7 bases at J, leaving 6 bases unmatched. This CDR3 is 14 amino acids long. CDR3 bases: TGTGCCAGCAGTTCAGGGGGCATGGGACAGCCCCAGCATTTT. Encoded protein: CASSSGGMGQPQHF.

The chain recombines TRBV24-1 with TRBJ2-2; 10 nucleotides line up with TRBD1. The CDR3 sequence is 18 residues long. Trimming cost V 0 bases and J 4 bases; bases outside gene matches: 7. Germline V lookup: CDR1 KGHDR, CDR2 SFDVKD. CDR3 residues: CATSDLWDRGFITGELFF. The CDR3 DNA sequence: TGTGCCACCAGTGATTTGTGGGACAGGGGTTTTATCACCGGGGAGCTGTTTTTT.

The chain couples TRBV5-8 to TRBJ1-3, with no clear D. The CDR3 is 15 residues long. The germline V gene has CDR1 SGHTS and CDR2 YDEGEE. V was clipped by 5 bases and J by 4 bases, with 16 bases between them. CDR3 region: CASSTNQGRGNTIYF. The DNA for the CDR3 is TGTGCCAGCAGTACGAACCAAGGGAGGGGAAACACCATATATTTT.

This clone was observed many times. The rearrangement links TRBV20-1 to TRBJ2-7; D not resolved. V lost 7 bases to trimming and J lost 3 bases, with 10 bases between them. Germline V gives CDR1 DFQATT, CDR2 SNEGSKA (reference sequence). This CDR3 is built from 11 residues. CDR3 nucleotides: TGCAGTGGCACTGAGGACTACGAGCAGTACTTC. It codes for CSGTEDYEQYF.

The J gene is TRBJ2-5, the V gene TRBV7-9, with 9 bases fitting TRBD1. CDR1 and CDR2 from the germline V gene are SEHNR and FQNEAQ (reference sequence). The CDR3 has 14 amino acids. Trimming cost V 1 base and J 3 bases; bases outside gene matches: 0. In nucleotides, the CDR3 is TGTGCCAGCAGCTTAGGACAGGGGGAAGAGACCCAGTACTTC. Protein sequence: CASSLGQGEETQYF.

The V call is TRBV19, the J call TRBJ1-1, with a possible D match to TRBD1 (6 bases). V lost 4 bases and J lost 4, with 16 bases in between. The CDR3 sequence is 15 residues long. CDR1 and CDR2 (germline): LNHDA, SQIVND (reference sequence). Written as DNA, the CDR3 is TGTGCCAGTAGTAAAAAGACAGGCCCCATCACTGAAGCTTTCTTT. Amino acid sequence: CASSKKTGPITEAFF.

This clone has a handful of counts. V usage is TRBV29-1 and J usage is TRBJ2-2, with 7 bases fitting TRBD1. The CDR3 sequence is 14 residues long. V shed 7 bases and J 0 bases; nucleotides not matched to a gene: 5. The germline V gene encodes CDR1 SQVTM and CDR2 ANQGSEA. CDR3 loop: CSAGTAANTGELFF. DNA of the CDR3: TGCAGCGCTGGGACAGCCGCGAACACCGGGGAGCTGTTTTTT.

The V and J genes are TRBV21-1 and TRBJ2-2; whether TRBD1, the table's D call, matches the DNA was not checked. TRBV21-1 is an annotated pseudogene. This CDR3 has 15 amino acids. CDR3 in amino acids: CASSSDRENTGELFF. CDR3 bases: TGTGCCAGCAGCTCGGACAGGGAGAACACCGGGGAGCTGTTTTTT.

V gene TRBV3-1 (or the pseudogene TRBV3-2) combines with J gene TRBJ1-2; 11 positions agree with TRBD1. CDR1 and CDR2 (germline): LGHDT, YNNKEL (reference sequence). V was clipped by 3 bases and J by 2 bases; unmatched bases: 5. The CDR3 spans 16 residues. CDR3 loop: CASSHWTGGRNYGYTF. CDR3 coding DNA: TGTGCCAGCAGCCACTGGACAGGGGGCAGAAACTATGGCTACACCTTC.

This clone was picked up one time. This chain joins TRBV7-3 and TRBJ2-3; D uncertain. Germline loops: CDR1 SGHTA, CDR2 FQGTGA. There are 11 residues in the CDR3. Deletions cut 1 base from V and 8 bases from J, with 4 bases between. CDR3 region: CASSLSGTQYF. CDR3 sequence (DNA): TGTGCCAGCAGCTTAAGCGGTACGCAGTATTTT.

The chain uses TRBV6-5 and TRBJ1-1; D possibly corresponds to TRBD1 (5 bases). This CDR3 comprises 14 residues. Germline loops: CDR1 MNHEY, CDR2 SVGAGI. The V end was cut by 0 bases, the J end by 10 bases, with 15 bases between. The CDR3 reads CASSYSQGPRGAFF. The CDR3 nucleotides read TGTGCCAGCAGTTACTCGCAAGGCCCTAGGGGAGCTTTCTTT.

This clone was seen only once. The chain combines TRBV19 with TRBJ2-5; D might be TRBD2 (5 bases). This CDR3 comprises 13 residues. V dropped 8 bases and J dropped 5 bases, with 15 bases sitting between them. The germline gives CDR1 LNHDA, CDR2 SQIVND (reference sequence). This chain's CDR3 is CASGRGREETQYF. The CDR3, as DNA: TGTGCCAGTGGGAGAGGAAGGGAGGAGACCCAGTACTTC.

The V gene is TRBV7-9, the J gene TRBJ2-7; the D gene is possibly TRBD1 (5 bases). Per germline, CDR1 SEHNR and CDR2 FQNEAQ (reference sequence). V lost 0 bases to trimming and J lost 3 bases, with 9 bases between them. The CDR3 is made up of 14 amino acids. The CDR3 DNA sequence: TGTGCCAGCAGCTTAGCTAGGGGATACTACGAGCAGTACTTC. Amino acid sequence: CASSLARGYYEQYF.

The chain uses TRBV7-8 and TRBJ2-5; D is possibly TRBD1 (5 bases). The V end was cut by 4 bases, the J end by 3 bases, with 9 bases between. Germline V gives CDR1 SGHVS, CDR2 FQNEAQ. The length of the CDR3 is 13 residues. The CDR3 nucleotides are TGTGCCAGCAGCTGGGGCAGAAAAGAGACCCAGTACTTC. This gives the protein CASSWGRKETQYF. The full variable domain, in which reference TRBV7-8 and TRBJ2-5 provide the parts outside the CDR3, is GAGVSQSPRYKVAKRGQDVALRCDPISGHVSLFWYQQALGQGPEFLTYFQNEAQLDKSGLPSDRFFAERPEGSVSTLKIQRTQQEDSAVYLCASSWGRKETQYFGPGTRLLVL.

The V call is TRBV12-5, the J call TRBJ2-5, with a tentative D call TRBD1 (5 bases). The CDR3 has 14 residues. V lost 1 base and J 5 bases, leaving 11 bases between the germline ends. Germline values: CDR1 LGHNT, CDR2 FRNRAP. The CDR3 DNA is TGTGCTAGTGGTTTGGGACAGAAACGGGAGACCCAGTACTTC. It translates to CASGLGQKRETQYF.